This is a list of T cell receptor beta chains from one sample in a study of CD8 T cells in ankylosing spondylitis. Using its own MiXCR run on the 5' RACE reads, TCRdb lists one record per CDR3 protein. Counted here are about 800,000 distinct CDR3 sequences, 12% occurring once; the ten biggest clones make up approximately 0.46%. The sample comprised blood, either unsorted or a sorted T cell fraction (not recorded which). The receptors shown here come from a male donor with ankylosing spondylitis. CDR3s include the opening cysteine and the closing phenylalanine or tryptophan. D genes are given only for firm matches. Some rows mark clone size as missing; the rest say once, few, many or name a class of expanded clone.

j_call,clone_size,v_call,d_call,cdr3_aa,cdr3_nt
TRBJ2-1,NA,TRBV20-1,NA,CSARAVLNQFF,TGCAGTGCTAGGGCAGTATTGAATCAGTTCTTC
TRBJ1-1,few,TRBV6-2/TRBV6-3,NA,CASGSRGGNTEAFF,TGTGCCAGCGGGTCCAGAGGAGGGAACACTGAAGCTTTCTTT
TRBJ2-1,NA,TRBV5-6,TRBD2,CASSLPGRGSGNEQFF,TGTGCCAGCAGCCTGCCGGGGAGGGGCTCCGGGAATGAGCAGTTCTTC
TRBJ2-1,NA,TRBV12-3/TRBV12-4,NA,CASSLSPLHNEQFF,TGTGCCAGCAGTTTATCTCCTCTTCACAATGAGCAGTTCTTC
TRBJ1-4,few,TRBV12-3/TRBV12-4,NA,CASSLRDEKLFF,TGTGCCAGCAGTTTAAGGGATGAAAAACTGTTTTTT
TRBJ2-3,few,TRBV4-3,TRBD2,CASSLRTSGRTDTQYF,TGCGCCAGCAGCCTGCGGACTAGCGGGAGAACAGATACGCAGTATTTT
TRBJ2-1,NA,TRBV20-1,NA,CSASRAHSNEQFF,TGCAGTGCTAGTAGAGCTCACTCCAATGAGCAGTTCTTC
TRBJ2-7,NA,TRBV15,TRBD1,CATSRDGDRVYEQYF,TGTGCCACCAGCAGAGATGGGGACAGGGTTTACGAGCAGTACTTC
TRBJ2-1,NA,TRBV18,TRBD1,CASSPPNGQGRLYNEQFF,TGTGCCAGCTCACCACCCAACGGACAGGGGAGACTATACAATGAGCAGTTCTTC
TRBJ1-5,NA,TRBV12-3/TRBV12-4,NA,CASSDSQPQHF,TGTGCCAGCAGTGACAGCCAGCCCCAGCATTTT
TRBJ1-2,few,TRBV5-1,NA,CASSDLGPYTF,TGCGCCAGCAGCGACCTGGGCCCCTACACCTTC
TRBJ2-1,many,TRBV20-1,TRBD1,CSARTGHYNEQFF,TGCAGTGCCCGGACAGGGCACTACAATGAGCAGTTCTTC
TRBJ2-6,NA,TRBV6-5,NA,CASSYSQASGANVLTF,TGTGCCAGCAGTTACTCCCAGGCCTCTGGGGCCAACGTCCTGACTTTC
TRBJ2-1,NA,TRBV7-2,TRBD2,CASSLLAGVYEQFF,TGTGCCAGCAGTCTACTAGCGGGAGTGTATGAGCAGTTCTTC
TRBJ1-6,once,TRBV28,NA,CASRPAGGNSPLHF,TGTGCCAGCAGGCCGGCGGGGGGCAATTCACCCCTCCACTTT
TRBJ1-6,many,TRBV20-1,NA,CSASPGMNSPLHF,TGCAGTGCTAGCCCCGGGATGAATTCACCCCTCCACTTT
TRBJ2-3,few,TRBV7-6,NA,CASSYTTGFTDTQYF,TGTGCCAGCAGCTACACAACGGGGTTTACAGATACGCAGTATTTT
TRBJ1-2,many,TRBV6-6,NA,CASSYANYGYTF,TGTGCCAGCAGTTATGCTAACTATGGCTACACCTTC
TRBJ1-1,many,TRBV29-1,NA,CSVTIHGPNTEAFF,TGCAGCGTGACTATCCATGGACCCAACACTGAAGCTTTCTTT
TRBJ1-2,few,TRBV10-3,TRBD1,CAISSDRGNYGYTF,TGTGCCATCAGTTCGGACAGGGGGAACTATGGCTACACCTTC
TRBJ2-2,NA,TRBV5-6,NA,CASSQNWRGLNTGELFF,TGTGCCAGCAGCCAGAACTGGCGGGGGCTGAACACCGGGGAGCTGTTTTTT
TRBJ2-7,NA,TRBV12-3/TRBV12-4,TRBD1,CASSLGTGGRSYF,TGTGCCAGCAGTTTAGGGACAGGGGGTCGATCCTACTTC
TRBJ2-1,few,TRBV6-1,NA,CASRGSVLPSYNEQFF,TGTGCCAGCAGGGGTTCGGTGCTACCCTCCTACAATGAGCAGTTCTTC
TRBJ2-5,NA,TRBV7-9,NA,CASSLAPGRSQETQYF,TGTGCCAGCAGCTTAGCCCCGGGACGGAGTCAAGAGACCCAGTACTTC
TRBJ2-1,NA,TRBV20-1,TRBD2,CCAISGGPDNEQFF,TGCTGTGCTATCAGCGGGGGGCCCGACAATGAGCAGTTCTTC
TRBJ2-6,few,TRBV6-2/TRBV6-3,NA,CASSRIRANVLTF,TGTGCCAGCAGCCGGATTAGGGCCAACGTCCTGACTTTC
TRBJ2-4,many,TRBV20-1,TRBD2,CSAQRFAGTRTKDIQYF,TGCAGTGCTCAACGATTTGCCGGGACTAGGACAAAGGACATTCAGTACTTC
TRBJ1-6,few,TRBV20-1,NA,CSARDHGTVNSPLHF,TGCAGTGCTAGGGACCACGGGACGGTCAATTCACCCCTCCACTTT
TRBJ2-1,NA,TRBV24-1,NA,CATSDFGAGQYEQFF,TGTGCCACCAGTGATTTCGGGGCGGGACAATATGAGCAGTTCTTC
TRBJ2-2,NA,TRBV10-3,TRBD1,CAISQSGQGGTGELFF,TGTGCCATCAGCCAATCGGGACAGGGGGGAACCGGGGAGCTGTTTTTT
TRBJ2-5,NA,TRBV7-6,NA,CASSLSRGLGETQYF,TGTGCCAGCAGCTTATCCCGCGGACTGGGAGAGACCCAGTACTTC
TRBJ2-3,few,TRBV10-3,NA,CAISGDLVYTDTQYF,TGTGCCATCAGTGGCGACTTAGTCTACACAGATACGCAGTATTTT
TRBJ2-7,few,TRBV18,NA,CASSQKDGYEQYF,TGTGCCAGCTCACAAAAGGACGGATACGAGCAGTACTTC
TRBJ1-1,few,TRBV7-8,NA,CASSFRLTEAFF,TGTGCCAGCAGCTTCCGACTAACTGAAGCTTTCTTT
TRBJ2-5,many,TRBV18,TRBD1,CASSDRRRHETQYF,TGTGCCAGCTCGGACAGGAGGCGTCATGAGACCCAGTACTTC
TRBJ2-7,NA,TRBV20-1,NA,CSAPRLYEQYF,TGCAGTGCCCCCCGGCTCTACGAGCAGTACTTC
TRBJ2-3,few,TRBV20-1,NA,CSARNPGGTDTQYF,TGCAGTGCTAGAAATCCAGGGGGCACAGATACGCAGTATTTT
TRBJ2-1,few,TRBV10-3,TRBD2,CAIREREGGADEQFF,TGTGCCATCAGGGAGCGGGAGGGGGGAGCGGATGAGCAGTTCTTC
TRBJ2-7,few,TRBV21-1,NA,CASSNLDEYEQYF,TGTGCCAGCAGCAACTTAGACGAGTACGAGCAGTACTTC
TRBJ1-6,NA,TRBV14,NA,CASSIAQGHNSPLHF,TGTGCCAGCAGCATCGCCCAAGGCCATAATTCACCCCTCCACTTT
TRBJ2-3,NA,TRBV12-3/TRBV12-4,NA,CASSSPYAKEDTQYF,TGTGCCAGCAGTTCACCTTACGCCAAAGAAGATACGCAGTATTTT
TRBJ1-1,NA,TRBV20-1,NA,CSAPRSPRGTEAFF,TGCAGTGCTCCACGATCTCCCAGGGGCACTGAAGCTTTCTTT
TRBJ1-2,few,TRBV6-5,NA,CASSYRGSGYTF,TGTGCCAGCAGTTACCGGGGAAGCGGCTACACCTTC
TRBJ2-1,few,TRBV4-3,NA,CASSQSGHDLYNEQFF,TGCGCCAGCAGCCAATCGGGACACGATCTCTACAATGAGCAGTTCTTC
TRBJ2-1,many,TRBV14,TRBD2,CASSQLAGGPNEQFF,TGCGCCAGCAGCCAGCTAGCGGGAGGCCCAAATGAGCAGTTCTTC
TRBJ1-5,few,TRBV6-5,NA,CASSSPPGLGSYSNQPQHF,TGTGCCAGCAGTTCCCCACCGGGACTGGGAAGCTATAGCAATCAGCCCCAGCATTTT